The 13 T cell receptor beta chains presented below share a single source sample, sequenced in a study of blood T cell repertoires in COVID-19. Some clones are missing from TCRdb's copy, which holds only in-frame ones; the method was immunoSEQ multiplex PCR. The table has about 480,000 clones, around 89% seen once. The sequenced sample consisted of peripheral blood. The receptors originated from a woman aged 30 to 39 with acute or convalescent COVID-19.

This chain connects TRBV7-7 to TRBJ2-1; 12 bases line up with TRBD2. The CDR3 has 15 residues. From germline, CDR1 is SSHAT and CDR2 FNYEAQ (reference sequence). J gave up 7 bases and V 5 bases, and 6 bases lay outside the gene matches. CDR3 DNA sequence: TGTGCCAGCAGCCCCCTAGCGGGGGGGCCGAATGAGCAGTTCTTC. Translated: CASSPLAGGPNEQFF.

The V gene is TRBV6-5, the J gene TRBJ1-5, with TRBD1 as a possible D gene (5 bases). V gave up 6 bases and J gave up 0 bases, with 9 bases separating them. CDR3 size: 14 residues. CDR1 MNHEY and CDR2 SVGAGI come from the germline V gene. For the CDR3, the DNA is TGTGCCAGCAGCCCCGACAGTAGCAATCAGCCCCAGCATTTT. Its protein is CASSPDSSNQPQHF.

V usage is TRBV19 and J usage is TRBJ2-2, with a weak D call TRBD1 (5 bases). V lost 1 base and J lost 6, with 9 bases in between. There are 14 residues in the CDR3. The germline V gene encodes CDR1 LNHDA and CDR2 SQIVND (reference sequence). The CDR3 is CASSIVNRPGELFF. The CDR3 DNA sequence: TGTGCCAGTAGTATAGTCAACAGGCCCGGGGAGCTGTTTTTT. Drawing the rest from reference TRBV19 and TRBJ2-2, the complete variable domain is DGGITQSPKYLFRKEGQNVTLSCEQNLNHDAMYWYRQDPGQGLRLIYYSQIVNDFQKGDIAEGYSVSREKKESFPLTVTSAQKNPTAFYLCASSIVNRPGELFFGEGSRLTVL.

Only one count was recorded for this clone. The rearrangement links TRBV10-3 to TRBJ2-2; D is possibly TRBD2 (5 bases). This CDR3 has 15 amino acids. Between the trimmed V and J ends, which lost 6 bases and 6 bases, there was a span of 17 bases. Germline values: CDR1 ENHRY, CDR2 SYGVKD. CDR3 bases: TGTGCCATCAGCGGGATGGGGATAGATTCCGGGGAGCTGTTTTTT. This gives the protein CAISGMGIDSGELFF.

This chain connects TRBV4-1 to TRBJ2-1; D is possibly TRBD1 (5 bases). V lost 0 bases and J lost 0, with 12 bases in between. Looked up from germline, CDR1 is MGHRA and CDR2 is YSYEKL. CDR3 length: 17 amino acids. DNA of the CDR3: TGCGCCAGCAGCCAAGATCAGGGCCCAAGCTCCTACAATGAGCAGTTCTTC. This encodes CASSQDQGPSSYNEQFF.

This clone turned up a few times. The J gene is TRBJ1-5, the V gene TRBV28; a possible D gene is TRBD1 (5 bases). There are 14 residues in the CDR3. V shed 5 bases and J shed 5 bases, with 13 bases lying between them. Germline V CDR1 and CDR2: MDHEN, SYDVKM. The CDR3 DNA reads TGTGCCAGCAGTCTTGGACACCACTATCAGCCCCAGCATTTT. Translated: CASSLGHHYQPQHF.

The chain is built from TRBV28 and TRBJ1-5; D possibly corresponds to TRBD1 (6 bases). Trimming pared 4 bases from V and 0 bases from J, leaving 10 bases between. Looked up from germline, CDR1 is MDHEN and CDR2 is SYDVKM. CDR3 length: 15 residues. This CDR3 is CASSSTGYSNQPQHF. The DNA of the CDR3 is TGTGCCAGCAGTTCTACAGGGTATAGCAATCAGCCCCAGCATTTT. The full variable domain, its missing parts supplied by reference TRBV28 and TRBJ1-5, is DVKVTQSSRYLVKRTGEKVFLECVQDMDHENMFWYRQDPGLGLRLIYFSYDVKMKEKGDIPEGYSVSREKKERFSLILESASTNQTSMYLCASSSTGYSNQPQHFGDGTRLSIL.

This clone was seen a single time. The rearrangement uses TRBV20-1 and TRBJ2-7, with 10 positions matching TRBD2. The CDR3 is 14 amino acids. J gave up 4 bases and V 3 bases, and 6 bases lay outside the gene matches. Germline CDR1 DFQATT, CDR2 SNEGSKA (reference sequence). The CDR3 region is CSASPSGGEYEQYF. The CDR3 nucleotides are TGCAGTGCTAGTCCAAGCGGGGGGGAGTACGAGCAGTACTTC.

The chain recombines TRBV5-6 with TRBJ2-1; 9 positions agree with TRBD2. CDR3 length: 19 residues. Germline lookup yields CDR1 SGHDT and CDR2 YYEEEE. V shed 2 bases, J shed 7 bases, and the junction held 19 bases outside the gene matches. CDR3 protein: CASSFAPLSRRGGSNEQFF. The CDR3 DNA reads as TGTGCCAGCAGCTTCGCCCCACTGAGTAGGCGGGGGGGCTCGAATGAGCAGTTCTTC.

The rearrangement uses TRBV5-1 and TRBJ2-3, with D perhaps matching TRBD2 (6 bases). The CDR3 runs to 14 residues. V was pared by 4 bases and J by 6 bases, with 15 bases between. Germline-derived CDR1 and CDR2 are SGHRS and YFSETQ. CDR3 loop: CASSLDAGRDTQYF. The CDR3 DNA sequence: TGCGCCAGCAGCCTGGACGCGGGGCGCGATACGCAGTATTTT.

The J gene is TRBJ2-1, the V gene TRBV3-1 (or the pseudogene TRBV3-2), with a possible D match to TRBD2 (6 bases). Germline CDR1 is LGHDT and CDR2 is YNNKEL (reference sequence). Trimming removed 0 bases from V and 7 bases from J, with 19 bases in between. This CDR3 has 17 residues. CDR3 residues: CASSQDWRGGSSNEQFF. DNA of the CDR3: TGTGCCAGCAGCCAAGATTGGCGGGGTGGGTCAAGTAATGAGCAGTTCTTC.

V usage is TRBV27 and J usage is TRBJ2-7, with 7 bases that match TRBD2. The CDR3 is 14 residues long. J was trimmed by 4 bases and V by 6 bases; bases with no gene match: 9. Germline assignment: CDR1 MNHEY and CDR2 SMNVEV (reference sequence). The DNA of the CDR3 is TGTGCCAGCAGAACTGGGGTCGGGGGGTACGAGCAGTACTTC. It translates to CASRTGVGGYEQYF.

The sample holds a few counts of this clone. The genes are TRBV27 and TRBJ2-1, with D tentatively TRBD2 (5 bases). This CDR3 is built from 11 residues. V lost 10 bases to trimming and J lost 6 bases, with 10 bases between them. Germline V lookup: CDR1 MNHEY, CDR2 SMNVEV (reference sequence). CDR3 loop: CATTEGNEQFF. CDR3 sequence (DNA): TGTGCCACTACCGAGGGCAATGAGCAGTTCTTC.